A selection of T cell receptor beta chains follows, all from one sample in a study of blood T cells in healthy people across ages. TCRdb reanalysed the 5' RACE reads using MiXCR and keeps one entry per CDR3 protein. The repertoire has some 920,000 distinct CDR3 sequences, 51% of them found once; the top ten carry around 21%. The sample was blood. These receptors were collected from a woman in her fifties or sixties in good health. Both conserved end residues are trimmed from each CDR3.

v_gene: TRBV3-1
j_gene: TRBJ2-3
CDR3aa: ASSQLTGASTDTQY

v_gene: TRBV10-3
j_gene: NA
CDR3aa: AISELGTQY

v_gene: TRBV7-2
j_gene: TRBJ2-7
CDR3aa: ASSLVAAGVGAKY

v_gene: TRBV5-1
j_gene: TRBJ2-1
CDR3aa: AIKGSEIYNEQF

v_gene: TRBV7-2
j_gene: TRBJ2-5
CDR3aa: ASSFLRGQETQY

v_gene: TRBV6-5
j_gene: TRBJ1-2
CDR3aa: ASSYGVRDHGYT

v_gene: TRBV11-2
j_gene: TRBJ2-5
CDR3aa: ASNSLRGSREEAETQY

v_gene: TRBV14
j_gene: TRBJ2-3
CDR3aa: ASSQYIGLDAQY

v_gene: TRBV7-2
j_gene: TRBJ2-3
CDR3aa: ASSSRRWDSTDTQY

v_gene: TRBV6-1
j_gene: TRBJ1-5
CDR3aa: ASRLDRAPGQPQH

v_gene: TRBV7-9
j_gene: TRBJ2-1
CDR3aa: ASSATSSGTYDEQF

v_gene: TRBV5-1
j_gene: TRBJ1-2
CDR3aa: ASIGYGGGYT

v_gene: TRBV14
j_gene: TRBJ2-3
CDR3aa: ASSLKAGGNTQY

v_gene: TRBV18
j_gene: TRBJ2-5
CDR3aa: ASSPAGTARETQY

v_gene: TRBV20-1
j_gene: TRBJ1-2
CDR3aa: SASIDPDGYT

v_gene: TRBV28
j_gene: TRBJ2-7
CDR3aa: ASSLMNGLSPYEQY

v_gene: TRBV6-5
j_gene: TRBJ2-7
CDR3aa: ASSNRQGGLEQY

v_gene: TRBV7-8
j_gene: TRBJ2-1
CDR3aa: ASSLPATSGLNEQF

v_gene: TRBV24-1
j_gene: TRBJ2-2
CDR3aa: ATSGQGTAGELF

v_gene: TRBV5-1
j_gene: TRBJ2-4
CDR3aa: ASSLTGIRSIQY

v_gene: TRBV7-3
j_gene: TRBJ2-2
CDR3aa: ASSFTSNTGELF

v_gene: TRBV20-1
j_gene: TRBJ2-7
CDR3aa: SAREGGISYEQY

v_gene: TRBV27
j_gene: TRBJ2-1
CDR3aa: ASSRTGFGEQF

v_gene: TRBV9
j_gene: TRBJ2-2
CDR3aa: ASSVGSTGELF

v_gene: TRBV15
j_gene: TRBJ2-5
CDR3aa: ATSRGARGYNEQY

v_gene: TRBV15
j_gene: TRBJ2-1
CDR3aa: ATSIANNEQF

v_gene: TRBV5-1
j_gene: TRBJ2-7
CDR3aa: ASSLDPGPHYEQY

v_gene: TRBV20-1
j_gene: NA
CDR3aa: SVSLQRGGNYEQY

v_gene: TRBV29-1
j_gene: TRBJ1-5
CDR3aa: SVSTDISNQPQH

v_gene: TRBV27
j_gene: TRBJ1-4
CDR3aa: ASSPRGWGTGLNEKLF

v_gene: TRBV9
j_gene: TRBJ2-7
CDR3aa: ASSETGQCTYEQY

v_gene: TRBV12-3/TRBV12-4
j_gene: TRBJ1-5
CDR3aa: ASSQDRLGDQPQH

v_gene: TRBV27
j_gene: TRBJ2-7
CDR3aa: ASSLSPDAYEQY

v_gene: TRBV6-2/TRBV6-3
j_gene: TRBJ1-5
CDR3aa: ASTPGRTVSNQPQH

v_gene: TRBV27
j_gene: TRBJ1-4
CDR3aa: ASSSYNEKLF

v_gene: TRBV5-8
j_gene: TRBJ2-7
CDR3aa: ASSSYPSAYEQY

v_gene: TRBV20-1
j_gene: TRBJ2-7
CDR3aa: SAGRTAYEQY

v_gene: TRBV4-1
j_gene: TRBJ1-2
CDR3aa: ASSRERTGRYGYT

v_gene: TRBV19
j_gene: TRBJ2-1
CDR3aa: ASSILRGKSNEQF

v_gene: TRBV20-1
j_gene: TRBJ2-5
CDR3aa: SARGRGAGVKQETQY

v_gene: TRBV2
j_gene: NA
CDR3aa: ASSGSYYEQY

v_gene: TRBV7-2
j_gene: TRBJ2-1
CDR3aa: ASSARLAGVNEQF